Listed below are T cell receptor beta chains from one sample, sequenced in a study of T cells in Graves' hyperthyroidism and ophthalmopathy. Using its own MiXCR run on the multiplex PCR reads, TCRdb lists one record per CDR3 protein. The data contain around 290,000 distinct CDR3 sequences, roughly 15% of them singletons. The source material was blood. Receptors originate from a woman aged 40 to 50 with Graves' hyperthyroidism. CDR3s include the opening cysteine and the closing phenylalanine or tryptophan. Fields, in order: clone size, CDR3 length, V gene, D gene, J gene, CDR3 DNA, CDR3 protein. D genes are given only for firm matches. Size is stated for part of the rows, as once, few or many counts, or as a class when the clone is expanded.

many,16,TRBV6-6,.,TRBJ1-4,TGTGCCAGCAGTTACGAGAAGGGGAGGTCTAATGAAAAACTGTTTTTT,CASSYEKGRSNEKLFF
many,14,TRBV7-9,TRBD1,TRBJ1-2,TGTGCCAGCAGCTTACGACAGGGGCTTGATGGCTACACCTTC,CASSLRQGLDGYTF
many,16,TRBV7-2,.,TRBJ2-3,TGTGCCAGCAGCTTAGGCGCGGCAACTAGCACAGATACGCAGTATTTT,CASSLGAATSTDTQYF
.,15,TRBV12-3/TRBV12-4,TRBD2,TRBJ2-7,TGTGCCAGATCCCCCGGGCGGGAGGGCCCCTACGAGCAGTACTTC,CARSPGREGPYEQYF
medium-sized,14,TRBV7-2,.,TRBJ2-5,TGTGCCAGCAGCCCTACCAGGGATTCGGAGACCCAGTACTTC,CASSPTRDSETQYF
once,17,TRBV3-1,TRBD2,TRBJ2-2,TGTGCCAGCAGCCAAGGGTCTAGCGGGAGTCCCACCGGGGAGCTGTTTTTT,CASSQGSSGSPTGELFF
once,13,TRBV3-1,.,TRBJ2-5,TGTGCCAGCAGCCAAGCGGGACACGAGTCCCAGTACTTC,CASSQAGHESQYF
few,13,TRBV6-1,.,TRBJ2-7,TGTGCCACCACGGACTTAAGCTCGTACGAGCAGTACTTC,CATTDLSSYEQYF
many,13,TRBV5-1,.,TRBJ1-2,TGCGCCAGCAGCTTTGGGAATTTTTATGGCTACACCTTC,CASSFGNFYGYTF
many,15,TRBV2,.,TRBJ2-1,TGTGCCAGCAGTCTACTAGCCGAATCCTACAATGAGCAGTTCTTC,CASSLLAESYNEQFF
many,14,TRBV12-3/TRBV12-4,.,TRBJ2-3,TGTGCCAGCTGTGTCGGACTACGCACAGATACGCAGTATTTT,CASCVGLRTDTQYF
many,14,TRBV10-3,.,TRBJ1-5,TGTGCCATCAGTGACAGGGTGGGCAATCAGCCCCAGCATTTT,CAISDRVGNQPQHF
many,13,TRBV6-1,.,TRBJ1-1,TGTGCCAGCAGAAGGGAACGGAGCACTGAAGCTTTCTTT,CASRRERSTEAFF
few,13,TRBV20-1,TRBD1,TRBJ1-2,TGCAGTGCTATAAGACAGGGAGTCTATGGCTACACCTTC,CSAIRQGVYGYTF
few,18,TRBV19,TRBD2,TRBJ2-1,TGTGCCAGTAGTCCCAAGGGACTAGCGGGTGACTCCTACAATGAGCGGTTCTTC,CASSPKGLAGDSYNERFF
.,16,TRBV7-6,TRBD2,TRBJ2-7,TGTGCCAGCAGCAAAGCGGTAATAGCGGGACCCTACGAGCAGTACTTC,CASSKAVIAGPYEQYF
.,16,TRBV4-1,TRBD1,TRBJ1-5,TGCGCCAGCAGCCAAACCGGGACAGGAGCAGCCCAGCCCCAGCATTTT,CASSQTGTGAAQPQHF
few,13,TRBV7-8,.,TRBJ2-7,TGTGCCAGCAGCTTCCGGCTCTCCTACGAGCAGTACTTC,CASSFRLSYEQYF
many,15,TRBV5-1,.,TRBJ2-7,TGCGCCAGCAGCTTGGACAGGAGGAGCTCCTACGAGCAGTACTTC,CASSLDRRSSYEQYF
.,15,TRBV24-1,TRBD2,TRBJ2-7,TGTGCCACCAGTGATCCGCTAGCGGGCTCCTACGAGCAGTACTTC,CATSDPLAGSYEQYF
.,14,TRBV19,.,TRBJ2-3,TGTGCCAGTAGTATGGGGGGTTACACAGATACGCAGTATTTT,CASSMGGYTDTQYF
many,15,TRBV3-1,TRBD1,TRBJ1-5,TGTGCCAGCAGCGAAACAGGGGGTACCAATCAGCCCCAGCATTTT,CASSETGGTNQPQHF
many,13,TRBV12-3/TRBV12-4,.,TRBJ1-1,TGTGCCAGCAGTTTTGTCTCGAACACTGAAGCTTTCTTT,CASSFVSNTEAFF
few,13,TRBV5-5,.,TRBJ1-3,TGTGCCAGCAGCTCTCTTCCTGGAAACACCATATATTTT,CASSSLPGNTIYF
many,13,TRBV10-2,TRBD1,TRBJ1-1,TGCGCCAGCAGTCAGACAGGGCGCCCCGAAGCTTTCTTT,CASSQTGRPEAFF
many,14,TRBV6-1,.,TRBJ1-1,TGTGCCAGCCGGCCGGGGAGGGCTGGCACTGAAGCTTTCTTT,CASRPGRAGTEAFF
many,15,TRBV9,.,TRBJ2-5,TGTGCCAGCAGCGTAGAGGGGGACTGGCAAGAGACCCAGTACTTC,CASSVEGDWQETQYF
many,14,TRBV6-1,.,TRBJ2-7,TGTGCCAGCAGTTCCGCGGAGACCGCCCTCGAGCAGTACTTC,CASSSAETALEQYF
few,18,TRBV7-6,.,TRBJ2-2,TGTGCCAGCAGAACAGGCGGGCTTAGCGGACTGAACACCGGGGAGCTGTTTTTT,CASRTGGLSGLNTGELFF
many,14,TRBV11-2,TRBD1,TRBJ2-7,TGTGCCAGCAGCTCCACCGACAGGGGCAACGAGCAGTACTTC,CASSSTDRGNEQYF
many,16,TRBV7-2,TRBD1,TRBJ2-7,TGTGCCAGCACCTCCCAGACAGGGGGAAGCTCCTACGAGCAGTACTTC,CASTSQTGGSSYEQYF
many,13,TRBV19,.,TRBJ1-1,TGTGCCAGTATGGGTACAGGGAACACTGAAGCTTTCTTT,CASMGTGNTEAFF
many,13,TRBV7-2,.,TRBJ2-1,TGTGCCAGCAGCTTAGTGTGGGCCAATGAGCAGTTCTTC,CASSLVWANEQFF
many,14,TRBV20-1,TRBD2,TRBJ2-7,TGCAGTGCTGCCCGCAGCGGGAGTCCCTACGAGCAGTACTTC,CSAARSGSPYEQYF
many,12,TRBV2,.,TRBJ2-1,TGTGCCAGCAGCGGGATGATCAATGAGCAGTTCTTC,CASSGMINEQFF
many,10,TRBV6-1,.,TRBJ2-5,TGTGCCAGCGGGGAAGGGACCCAGTACTTC,CASGEGTQYF
many,12,TRBV6-1,.,TRBJ2-7,TGTGCCAGCAGTGAAGGAATTTACGAGCAGTACTTC,CASSEGIYEQYF
many,14,TRBV12-3/TRBV12-4,.,TRBJ2-1,TGTGCCAGCAGCCTCAGGGGCTCCTACAATGAGCAGTTCTTC,CASSLRGSYNEQFF
.,16,TRBV24-1,TRBD2,TRBJ2-1,TGTGCCACCAGTGACCCGGGACTAGCGGCAAACAATGAGCAGTTCTTC,CATSDPGLAANNEQFF
many,16,TRBV24-1,.,TRBJ2-5,TGTGCCACCAGTGATACCGGAGCAAGGGGAAGCGAGACCCAGTACTTC,CATSDTGARGSETQYF
many,15,TRBV7-2,.,TRBJ1-5,TGTGCCAGCAGCTTAGTTGGACATAGCAATCAGCCCCAGCATTTT,CASSLVGHSNQPQHF